A single sample gave rise to the 22 T cell receptor beta chains below, sequenced in a study of blood T cell repertoires in COVID-19. TCRdb's table, derived via immunoSEQ multiplex PCR, lists solely in-frame clones and lacks some. The profile shows some 33,000 clones, 91% of them singletons. The sample was peripheral blood. The receptors here all came from a human donor in a cohort sampled during active COVID-19.

The V and J genes are TRBV5-4 and TRBJ1-2; 8 nucleotides match TRBD1. CDR1 is SGHNT, CDR2 YYREEE, per germline (reference sequence). V shed 3 bases, J shed 8 bases, and the junction held 3 bases outside the gene matches. This CDR3 has 12 amino acids. DNA for the CDR3: TGTGCCAGCAGCTGGGGACAGGCCGGCTACACCTTC. Its translation is CASSWGQAGYTF.

This chain uses TRBV7-9 with TRBJ2-3, with TRBD2 matching over 7 bases. Germline V gene lookup returns CDR1 SEHNR and CDR2 FQNEAQ (reference sequence). The CDR3 runs to 14 residues. The J segment lost 2 bases and the V segment lost 5 bases, leaving 4 bases of the junction unmatched. CDR3: CASSPGTNTDTQYF. CDR3 in DNA: TGTGCCAGCAGCCCCGGGACTAACACAGATACGCAGTATTTT. Looking up the rest from reference TRBV7-9 and TRBJ2-3 gives the full variable domain: DTGVSQNPRHKITKRGQNVTFRCDPISEHNRLYWYRQTLGQGPEFLTYFQNEAQLEKSRLLSDRFSAERPKGSFSTLEIQRTEQGDSAMYLCASSPGTNTDTQYFGPGTRLTVL.

The chain has TRBV28 and TRBJ1-4; 8 nucleotides line up with TRBD1. Germline lookup yields CDR1 MDHEN and CDR2 SYDVKM. The CDR3 is 14 residues long. The trim removed 10 bases at V and 8 bases at J, leaving 12 bases unmatched. This chain's CDR3 is CATDPAGGLEKLFF. The CDR3 coding sequence is TGTGCCACCGACCCCGCAGGGGGCCTAGAAAAACTGTTTTTT.

This clone was detected once. The J gene is TRBJ2-1, the V gene TRBV24-1; D is unclear. The CDR3 has 16 residues. The V gene's germline CDR1 is KGHDR and CDR2 SFDVKD. V lost 2 bases and J lost 1, with 11 bases in between. The CDR3 DNA follows: TGTGCCACCAGTGATTATACTCCACTTTCCTACAATGAGCAGTTCTTC. Amino acid sequence: CATSDYTPLSYNEQFF.

This chain joins TRBV7-9 and TRBJ2-3; maybe TRBD1 (6 bases). V was clipped by 5 bases and J by 6 bases, with 15 bases between them. The V gene's germline CDR1 is SEHNR and CDR2 FQNEAQ (reference sequence). This CDR3 spans 14 amino acids. The CDR3 is CASSTDRQWDTQYF. The DNA for the CDR3 is TGTGCCAGCAGCACCGACAGGCAATGGGATACGCAGTATTTT.

The V gene is TRBV18, the J gene TRBJ2-5; 10 bases align to TRBD2. The CDR3 is 16 residues long. CDR1 and CDR2 from the germline V gene are KGHSH and LQKENI. V lost 0 bases, J lost 2 bases, and 3 bases stayed unmatched. The CDR3 spells CASSPPSGGTQETQYF. The DNA for the CDR3 is TGTGCCAGCTCACCACCTAGCGGGGGGACACAAGAGACCCAGTACTTC.

The rearrangement uses TRBV10-3 and TRBJ1-1, with 7 nucleotides matching TRBD1. Germline lookup yields CDR1 ENHRY and CDR2 SYGVKD. Trimming cost V 4 bases and J 0 bases; bases outside gene matches: 8. There are 16 residues in the CDR3. This CDR3 reads CAISAIQGTMNTEAFF. Written as DNA, the CDR3 is TGTGCCATCAGTGCGATACAGGGGACCATGAACACTGAAGCTTTCTTT.

The J gene is TRBJ1-2, the V gene TRBV29-1; 8 bases fit TRBD1. V was clipped by 7 bases and J by 2 bases; unmatched bases: 6. The CDR3 is made up of 13 amino acids. Germline CDR1 reads SQVTM; CDR2 reads ANQGSEA. CDR3 coding DNA: TGCAGCGCTGCAGGGGGCGAGAACTATGGCTACACCTTC. It encodes CSAAGGENYGYTF.

The rearrangement joins TRBV30 to TRBJ1-1; D is undetermined. The CDR3 contains 12 residues. Germline values: CDR1 GTSNPN, CDR2 SVGIG (reference sequence). The DNA of the CDR3 is TGTGCTCCGGGAGAGACAAACACTGAAGCTTTCTTT. This gives the protein CAPGETNTEAFF.

The rearrangement uses TRBV5-5 and TRBJ1-2; weak D call: TRBD1 (6 bases). The germline V gene has CDR1 SGHKS and CDR2 YYEKEE (reference sequence). This CDR3 region has 13 residues. V dropped 4 bases and J dropped 5 bases, with 12 bases sitting between them. The CDR3 spells CASSRTEFYGYTF. DNA for the CDR3: TGTGCCAGCAGCCGGACAGAATTTTATGGCTACACCTTC.

This clone was recorded only once. This chain links TRBV3-1 (or the pseudogene TRBV3-2) with TRBJ2-5, with D possibly matching TRBD2 (6 bases). CDR3 length: 14 residues. Germline V gene lookup returns CDR1 LGHDT and CDR2 YNNKEL (reference sequence). Trimming removed 3 bases from V and 2 bases from J, with 10 bases in between. CDR3 sequence: CASSHRLGQETQYF. DNA for the CDR3: TGTGCCAGCAGCCACCGACTAGGGCAAGAGACCCAGTACTTC.

The CDR3 DNA reads as TGTGCCAGCAGTCCCCGGACATCGAGCTCCTATAATTCACCCCTCCACTTT. Protein product: CASSPRTSSSYNSPLHF. The chain carries TRBV6-6 and TRBJ1-6; a weak D match, TRBD1 (5 bases). Trimming took off 5 bases at V and 0 bases at J, with 14 bases between the two ends. Looked up from germline, CDR1 is MNHNY and CDR2 is SVGAGI (reference sequence). This CDR3 has 17 amino acids.

This rearrangement joins TRBV13 to TRBJ1-6; a weak D match, TRBD1 (5 bases). CDR3 length: 11 residues. From germline, CDR1 is PRHDT and CDR2 FYEKMQ (reference sequence). V lost 4 bases and J lost 13, with 8 bases in between. The CDR3, as DNA: TGTGCCAGCAGCTCAGGGAGGCCCCTCCACTTT. Protein sequence: CASSSGRPLHF.

The rearrangement links TRBV24-1 to TRBJ2-2, with 9 positions matching TRBD2. V shed 3 bases, J shed 5 bases, and the junction held 9 bases outside the gene matches. Per the germline V gene, CDR1 is KGHDR and CDR2 is SFDVKD. This CDR3 is 17 amino acids long. The CDR3 spells CATSDNPGLATTGELFF. CDR3 coding DNA: TGTGCCACCAGTGATAACCCGGGACTAGCTACTACCGGGGAGCTGTTTTTT.

This clone was recorded once. This sequence joins TRBV4-3 and TRBJ2-2, with 7 bases matching TRBD2. The CDR3 loop spans 16 amino acids. V lost 0 bases and J lost 1; bases outside the gene matches: 2. The germline gives CDR1 LGHNA, CDR2 YSLEER. DNA for the CDR3: TGCGCCAGCAGCCAAGAACGCGGGGGGAACACCGGGGAGCTGTTTTTT. Protein product: CASSQERGGNTGELFF.

This rearrangement joins TRBV7-2 to TRBJ2-1; TRBD2 aligns across 13 bases. This CDR3 region has 16 residues. Germline CDR1 reads SGHTA; CDR2 reads FQGNSA. V shed 6 bases and J 8 bases; nucleotides not matched to a gene: 10. CDR3 bases: TGTGCCAGCAGAAACTCGGGGACTAGCGGGACTGATGAGCAGTTCTTC. Protein sequence: CASRNSGTSGTDEQFF. The variable domain in full, completed from reference TRBV7-2 and TRBJ2-1, reads GAGVSQSPSNKVTEKGKDVELRCDPISGHTALYWYRQSLGQGLEFLIYFQGNSAPDKSGLPSDRFSAERTGGSVSTLTIQRTQQEDSAVYLCASRNSGTSGTDEQFFGPGTRLTVL.

To note about this clone: Other DNA sequences in this specimen translate into the identical CDR3. The CDR3 is CASSISVNTEAFF. The CDR3 bases are TGTGCCAGTAGTATATCGGTGAACACTGAAGCTTTCTTT. V gene TRBV19 combines with J gene TRBJ1-1; D gene uncertain. The ends were cut back, 2 bases at V and 0 bases at J, with 4 bases in the middle. Per germline, CDR1 LNHDA and CDR2 SQIVND (reference sequence). The length of the CDR3 is 13 residues.

The V and J genes are TRBV27 and TRBJ2-3, with D perhaps matching TRBD2 (5 bases). This CDR3 contains 15 residues. Germline loops: CDR1 MNHEY, CDR2 SMNVEV (reference sequence). Trimming shortened V by 1 base and J by 2 bases, and 10 bases separated the two germline ends. The CDR3 DNA is TGTGCCAGCAGTTTATACGCGGGCACCACAGATACGCAGTATTTT. Its protein product is CASSLYAGTTDTQYF.

This chain joins TRBV6-5 and TRBJ1-1; the match to TRBD1 covers 8 bases. CDR1 is MNHEY and CDR2 is SVGAGI in the germline V gene. This CDR3 has 13 residues. V trimming: 8 bases; J trimming: 7 bases; junction bases outside the gene matches: 9. This CDR3 reads CASGGTGGLEAFF. DNA for the CDR3: TGTGCCAGCGGAGGGACAGGTGGGCTTGAAGCTTTCTTT.

In DNA form, the CDR3 reads TGTGCCAGCAGATTAAGTGCAGGGGCTTTTGACGAGCAGTACGTC. This translates into CASRLSAGAFDEQYV. The chain combines TRBV27 with TRBJ2-7, with D tentatively TRBD1 (6 bases). The V end was cut by 6 bases, the J end by 5 bases, with 20 bases between. Germline assignment: CDR1 MNHEY and CDR2 SMNVEV (reference sequence). The CDR3 extends over 15 amino acids.

The chain employs TRBV7-9 and TRBJ1-2, with 8 bases lining up with TRBD1. After removal of 5 bases from V and 3 bases from J, the junction contained 8 bases not matched to a gene. This CDR3 region has 15 residues. Germline V gene data show CDR1 as SEHNR and CDR2 as FQNEAQ (reference sequence). This chain's CDR3 is CASSPPGQGYYGYTF. The CDR3 DNA reads as TGTGCCAGCAGCCCCCCCGGACAGGGCTACTATGGCTACACCTTC.

The chain couples TRBV5-1 to TRBJ1-3, with D tentatively TRBD1 (5 bases). Germline loops: CDR1 SGHRS, CDR2 YFSETQ. The CDR3 contains 15 residues. Trimming took off 0 bases at V and 6 bases at J, with 13 bases between the two ends. The CDR3 here is CASSLAGPSVNTIYF. CDR3 nucleotide sequence: TGCGCCAGCAGCTTGGCAGGGCCATCGGTAAACACCATATATTTT.